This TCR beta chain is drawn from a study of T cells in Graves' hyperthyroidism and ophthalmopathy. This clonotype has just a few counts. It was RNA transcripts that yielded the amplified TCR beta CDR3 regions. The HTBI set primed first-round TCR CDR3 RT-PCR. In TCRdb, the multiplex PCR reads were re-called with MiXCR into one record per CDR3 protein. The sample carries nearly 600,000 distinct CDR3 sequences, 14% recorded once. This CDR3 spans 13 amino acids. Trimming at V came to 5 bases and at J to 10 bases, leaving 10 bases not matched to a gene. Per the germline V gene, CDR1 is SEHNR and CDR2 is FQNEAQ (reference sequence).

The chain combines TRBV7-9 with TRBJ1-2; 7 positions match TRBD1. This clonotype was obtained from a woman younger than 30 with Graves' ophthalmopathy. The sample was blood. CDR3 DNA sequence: TGTGCCAGCAGCCCCAACAGGGGAGATGACTACACCTTC. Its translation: CASSPNRGDDYTF.